The entry below describes one TCR beta chain. The record originates from a study of blood T cell repertoires in COVID-19. On the study more broadly: Italy, Spain and the United States were the sources of the convalescent and acute COVID-19 samples. T cells, B-cell-depleted T cells, or PBMCs supplied cDNA or gDNA.

Germline V gene lookup returns CDR1 MGHDK and CDR2 SYGVNS. There are 11 residues in the CDR3. Deletions cut 7 bases from V and 2 bases from J, with 5 bases between. The authors' processing: By means of reference gene primer amplification, nucleated cell counts were estimated. Some clones are missing from TCRdb's copy, which holds only in-frame ones; the method was immunoSEQ multiplex PCR. Clonal size and the V and J genes are those of that table, whereas D and trimming came from the DNA. The sample consists of roughly 100,000 clones, nearly 90% of them appearing once. Sequencing input: peripheral blood. The chain couples TRBV25-1 to TRBJ1-1; the D is unclear. The clonotype was recovered from a man aged 45 to 65 in a cohort sampled during active COVID-19. The DNA for the CDR3 is TGTGCCAGCATTACAAACACTGAAGCTTTCTTT. This translates into CASITNTEAFF.